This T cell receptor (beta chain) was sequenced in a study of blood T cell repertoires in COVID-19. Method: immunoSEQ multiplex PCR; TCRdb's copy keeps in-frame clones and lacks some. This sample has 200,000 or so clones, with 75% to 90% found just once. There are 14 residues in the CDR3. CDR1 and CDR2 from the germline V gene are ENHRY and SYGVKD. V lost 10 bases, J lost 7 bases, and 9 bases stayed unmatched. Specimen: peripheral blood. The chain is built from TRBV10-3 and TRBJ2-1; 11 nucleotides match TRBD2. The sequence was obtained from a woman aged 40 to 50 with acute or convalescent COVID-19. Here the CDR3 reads CATLAGGTSNEQFF. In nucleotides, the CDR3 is TGTGCCACCTTAGCGGGAGGGACTTCGAATGAGCAGTTCTTC.